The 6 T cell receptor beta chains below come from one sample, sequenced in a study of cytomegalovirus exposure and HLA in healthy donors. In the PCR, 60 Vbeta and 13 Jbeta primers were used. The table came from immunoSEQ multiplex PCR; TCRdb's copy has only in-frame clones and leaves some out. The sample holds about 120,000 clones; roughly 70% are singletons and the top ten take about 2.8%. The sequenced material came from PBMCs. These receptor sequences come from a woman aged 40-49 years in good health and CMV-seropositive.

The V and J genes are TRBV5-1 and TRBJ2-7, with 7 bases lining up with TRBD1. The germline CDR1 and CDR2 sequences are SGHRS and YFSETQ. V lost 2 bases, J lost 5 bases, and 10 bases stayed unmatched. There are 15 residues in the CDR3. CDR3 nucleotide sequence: TGCGCCAGCAGCTTAGGGGGCGCTGACGGGGACGAGCAGTACTTC. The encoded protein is CASSLGGADGDEQYF.

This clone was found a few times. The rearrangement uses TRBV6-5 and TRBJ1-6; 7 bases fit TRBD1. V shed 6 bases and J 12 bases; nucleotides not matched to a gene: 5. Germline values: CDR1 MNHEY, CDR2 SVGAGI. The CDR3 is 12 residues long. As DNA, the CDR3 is TGTGCCAGCAGCCCCCCAGGGGGACCCCTCCACTTT. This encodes CASSPPGGPLHF.

CDR3 coding DNA: TGCGCCAGCAGCCAAGATCCGACTAGCGGGAGACACGAGCAGTACTTC. This translates into CASSQDPTSGRHEQYF. The chain employs TRBV4-3 and TRBJ2-7; TRBD2 agrees at 12 bases. The germline gives CDR1 LGHNA, CDR2 YSLEER. The V gene end was trimmed by 0 bases and the J gene end by 5 bases; junction bases not matched to a gene: 5. There are 16 residues in the CDR3.

DNA for the CDR3: TGCGCCAGCAGTCAGGAGGGGGCGAAAAAACTGTTTTTT. It codes for CASSQEGAKKLFF. This chain links TRBV5-1 with TRBJ1-4; 7 bases are a match to TRBD1. Germline CDR1 is SGHRS and CDR2 is YFSETQ. This CDR3 is built from 13 residues. The junction had 7 bases not matched to a gene; V was cut back by 5 bases and J by 9 bases.

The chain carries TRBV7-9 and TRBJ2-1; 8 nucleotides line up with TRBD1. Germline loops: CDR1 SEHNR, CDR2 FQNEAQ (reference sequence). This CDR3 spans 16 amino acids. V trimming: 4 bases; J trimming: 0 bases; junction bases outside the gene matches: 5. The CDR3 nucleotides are TGTGCCAGCAGCTCAGGGACAGGTCCCTCCTACAATGAGCAGTTCTTC. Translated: CASSSGTGPSYNEQFF.

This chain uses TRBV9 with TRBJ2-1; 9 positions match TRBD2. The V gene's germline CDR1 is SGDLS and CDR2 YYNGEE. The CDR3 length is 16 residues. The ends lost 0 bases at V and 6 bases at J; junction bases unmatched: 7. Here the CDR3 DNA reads TGTGCCAGCAGCGTAGTTAGCGGGAGAGAGGGCAATGAGCAGTTCTTC. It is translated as CASSVVSGREGNEQFF.